A selection of T cell receptor beta chains follows, all from one sample in a study of control samples from healthy donors and cancer patients. The protocol was immunoSEQ multiplex PCR, while the TCRdb copy is restricted to in-frame clones and leaves out a portion. The sample has roughly 220,000 clones, 85% to 95% seen once; the top ten hold approximately 1.5%. The specimen sequenced was blood. The receptors come from a man aged 45-65 years in good health. Each CDR3 is given with its conserved first and last residue. A D gene is named only where the DNA matches it firmly. Rows may omit the clone size; those that give it use once, few, many or a size class.

j_call clone_size v_call d_call cdr3_aa cdr3_nt
TRBJ2-5 NA TRBV5-1 NA CASSLAQIGKTQYF TGCGCCAGCAGCTTGGCACAGATAGGGAAGACCCAGTACTTC
TRBJ1-1 NA TRBV18 NA CASQIGFSNTEAFF TGTGCCAGTCAGATCGGGTTTTCGAACACTGAAGCTTTCTTT
TRBJ2-2 NA TRBV5-4 TRBD1 CASRRQGPPGELFF TGTGCCAGCCGCCGACAGGGGCCCCCCGGGGAGCTGTTTTTT
TRBJ2-3 NA TRBV5-1 NA CASSFGVADTQYF TGCGCCAGCAGCTTCGGGGTCGCAGATACGCAGTATTTT
TRBJ1-5 NA TRBV29-1 TRBD1 CSVETGGGQPQHF TGCAGCGTCGAGACAGGGGGCGGTCAGCCCCAGCATTTT
TRBJ1-5 NA TRBV19 NA CASSGAWGVGNQPQHF TGTGCCAGTAGTGGGGCCTGGGGGGTTGGAAATCAGCCCCAGCATTTT
TRBJ1-5 NA TRBV28 TRBD1 CASSPNRGTSNQPQHF TGTGCCAGCAGTCCGAACAGGGGGACAAGCAATCAGCCCCAGCATTTT
TRBJ1-1 once TRBV6-5 TRBD1 CASKFWLQGEAFF TGTGCCAGCAAGTTTTGGCTTCAGGGGGAGGCTTTCTTT
TRBJ1-5 NA TRBV28 NA CASSLSGTLSWQPQHF TGTGCCAGCAGTTTATCAGGGACGCTGTCATGGCAGCCCCAGCATTTT
TRBJ2-1 NA TRBV30 NA CAGRDTGDEQFF TGTGCCGGCCGGGATACGGGCGATGAGCAGTTCTTC
TRBJ1-2 NA TRBV10-1 NA CASSADSYQGYTF TGCGCCAGCAGTGCGGACAGCTATCAGGGCTACACCTTC
TRBJ1-1 NA TRBV12-5 NA CASGLTGHYTEAFF TGTGCTAGTGGTTTGACGGGCCATTACACTGAAGCTTTCTTT
TRBJ2-2 few TRBV5-1 NA CASSLSPGHEGNTGELFF TGCGCCAGCAGCTTGTCGCCAGGGCATGAAGGGAACACCGGGGAGCTGTTTTTT
TRBJ1-2 NA TRBV2 NA CASRVGTVYGYTF TGTGCCAGCAGGGTCGGGACGGTCTATGGCTACACCTTC
TRBJ1-2 NA TRBV7-2 NA CASSLGGRRGYTF TGTGCCAGCAGCTTGGGCGGACGGAGGGGCTACACCTTC
TRBJ2-7 NA TRBV7-3 TRBD1 CASSPDRGHEQYF TGTGCCAGCAGCCCAGACAGGGGACACGAGCAGTACTTC
TRBJ1-2 NA TRBV6-6 TRBD1 CASRGQGADYGYTF TGTGCCAGCAGGGGACAGGGGGCGGACTATGGCTACACCTTC
TRBJ2-2 NA TRBV5-1 TRBD2 CASSFLAGGTGELFF TGCGCCAGCAGCTTCCTCGCGGGGGGTACCGGGGAGCTGTTTTTT
TRBJ2-1 NA TRBV6-5 NA CASRRPHLNYNEQFF TGTGCCAGCAGAAGGCCACACTTGAATTACAATGAGCAGTTCTTC
TRBJ1-5 NA TRBV2 NA CASSGWSNQPQHF TGTGCCAGCAGTGGTTGGAGCAATCAGCCCCAGCATTTT
TRBJ2-3 NA TRBV9 TRBD2 CASSVGGGEDTQYF TGTGCCAGCAGCGTAGGCGGGGGGGAAGATACGCAGTATTTT
TRBJ2-7 NA TRBV29-1 NA CSAVTDYEQYF TGCAGCGCCGTGACAGATTACGAGCAGTACTTC
TRBJ1-2 NA TRBV19 TRBD1 CASTQGTGSRVDYGYTF TGTGCCAGTACCCAGGGGACAGGGTCAAGAGTCGACTATGGCTACACCTTC
TRBJ1-6 NA TRBV15 NA CATSRDGPRVGSPLHF TGTGCCACCAGCAGAGATGGCCCCCGAGTCGGTTCACCCCTCCACTTT
TRBJ1-3 once TRBV30 NA CALGLSRSGNTIYF TGTGCCTTGGGACTGTCCCGCTCTGGAAACACCATATATTTT
TRBJ2-6 NA TRBV5-1 TRBD1 CASSLAWTGQAGANVLTF TGCGCCAGCAGCTTGGCCTGGACAGGGCAGGCCGGGGCCAACGTCCTGACTTTC
TRBJ1-3 once TRBV6-5 NA CASISGNTIYF TGTGCCAGCATTAGTGGAAACACCATATATTTT
TRBJ2-7 NA TRBV7-2 TRBD2 CASSLALKGRGAYEQYF TGTGCCAGCAGCTTAGCTCTTAAGGGGCGGGGGGCCTACGAGCAGTACTTC
TRBJ1-6 NA TRBV5-6 NA CASSFTRSGGVGGNSPLHF TGTGCCAGCAGCTTCACCAGATCGGGAGGGGTTGGAGGGAATTCACCCCTCCACTTT
TRBJ2-3 NA TRBV11-2 TRBD1 CASSLEGGPTQYF TGTGCCAGCAGCTTAGAAGGGGGCCCTACGCAGTATTTT
TRBJ2-2 NA TRBV29-1 NA CSAMDTKITGELFF TGCAGCGCCATGGACACTAAAATAACCGGGGAGCTGTTTTTT
TRBJ1-2 NA TRBV19 TRBD1 CASTGGYGYTF TGTGCCAGTACAGGGGGCTATGGCTACACCTTC
TRBJ1-1 NA TRBV24-1 NA CATSVGVNTEAFF TGTGCCACCAGTGTTGGGGTGAACACTGAAGCTTTCTTT
TRBJ1-5 NA TRBV19 NA CASSESPGGDQPQHF TGTGCCAGTAGCGAGAGTCCGGGTGGTGATCAGCCCCAGCATTTT
TRBJ1-2 few TRBV9 TRBD1 CASSAEDRGRYGYTF TGTGCCAGCAGCGCGGAGGACAGGGGGCGTTATGGCTACACCTTC
TRBJ1-3 once TRBV27 NA CASSSLPPGNTIYF TGTGCCAGCAGTTCCCTACCCCCCGGAAACACCATATATTTT
TRBJ1-3 NA TRBV9 NA CASSNPLESDTIYF TGTGCCAGCAGCAACCCGCTGGAAAGTGACACCATATATTTT
TRBJ1-2 NA TRBV7-9 NA CASSLAQGRFSGYTF TGTGCCAGCAGCTTAGCGCAGGGGCGGTTTTCTGGCTACACCTTC
TRBJ1-5 NA TRBV19 TRBD1 CASSMGTVSGQPQHF TGTGCCAGTAGTATGGGGACAGTCAGTGGACAGCCCCAGCATTTT
TRBJ2-5 NA TRBV7-2 NA CASSSSRTSETQYF TGTGCCAGCAGTTCCTCCAGGACTTCGGAGACCCAGTACTTC
TRBJ1-1 NA TRBV2 NA CASSVEVFEAFF TGTGCCAGCAGTGTAGAGGTTTTCGAAGCTTTCTTT
TRBJ1-2 NA TRBV2 NA CASSAQQYPSFYGYTF TGTGCCAGCAGTGCCCAACAGTACCCCTCCTTCTATGGCTACACCTTC
TRBJ1-3 NA TRBV3-1/TRBV3-2 NA CASSQVLSDLSGNTIYF TGTGCCAGCAGCCAAGTTTTAAGCGATCTTTCTGGAAACACCATATATTTT
TRBJ2-5 NA TRBV6-6 NA CASSYSAQGRLETQYF TGTGCCAGCAGTTACTCAGCTCAAGGGAGGTTGGAGACCCAGTACTTC
TRBJ2-1 NA TRBV10-1 NA CASRRGANNEQFF TGCGCCAGCAGACGGGGGGCGAACAATGAGCAGTTCTTC
TRBJ1-2 NA TRBV2 NA CAGAGGGYGYTF TGTGCCGGGGCGGGGGGGGGCTATGGCTACACCTTC
TRBJ1-2 NA TRBV5-1 TRBD1 CASSLRQGADGYTF TGCGCCAGCAGCTTAAGACAGGGGGCCGACGGCTACACCTTC
TRBJ1-2 once TRBV10-3 NA CAISDTGTSLGYTF TGTGCCATCAGTGACACCGGGACAAGTTTAGGCTACACCTTC
TRBJ1-2 NA TRBV18 NA CASSPGEGYGYTF TGTGCCAGCTCCCCAGGCGAGGGCTATGGCTACACCTTC
TRBJ1-1 NA TRBV9 NA CASSVEGSINTEAFF TGTGCCAGCAGCGTAGAAGGCAGTATAAACACTGAAGCTTTCTTT
TRBJ1-2 NA TRBV5-4 NA CASSLAGGRGYTF TGTGCCAGCAGCTTGGCGGGGGGCCGGGGCTACACCTTC
TRBJ1-5 NA TRBV19 NA CASSIDRGRAQHF TGTGCCAGTAGTATAGACAGGGGTAGAGCCCAGCATTTT
TRBJ1-5 NA TRBV28 NA CASTHRVGFSNQPQHF TGTGCCAGCACACACCGGGTGGGGTTTAGCAATCAGCCCCAGCATTTT
TRBJ1-2 NA TRBV10-3 NA CAISEPYGREVGYGYTF TGTGCCATCAGTGAGCCCTATGGTAGGGAAGTAGGCTATGGCTACACCTTC